A single T cell receptor beta chain is shown here with its context. The target antigen is unknown. This CDR3 has 14 residues. Germline V gene data show CDR1 as SGHAT and CDR2 as FQNNGV. The V segment lost 5 bases and the J segment 8 bases; nucleotides outside the gene matches: 8. The data originate from a study of T cells in Graves' hyperthyroidism and ophthalmopathy. RNA transcripts were the template for amplifying TCR beta CDR3 regions. A set of HTBI primers served as the primers for a first-round RT-PCR of the TCR CDR3. Via MiXCR, TCRdb re-called the multiplex PCR reads, giving one row per CDR3 protein. The table has about 640,000 distinct CDR3 sequences, roughly 20% seen once; the top ten hold around a third. Findings of the study overall: Ophthalmopathy was predicted by the model a median of 6.5 months ahead of onset. Patients with ophthalmopathy were separated from those with stable hyperthyroidism by a 13 V-J model.

The chain combines TRBV11-2 with TRBJ2-1, with 8 positions matching TRBD1. The sequenced material came from blood. The receptor comes from a man aged 25 to 40 with Graves' ophthalmopathy. The CDR3 here is CASSPFAGGHEQFF. CDR3 nucleotides: TGTGCCAGCAGCCCCTTCGCAGGGGGCCATGAGCAGTTCTTC.